The entry below gives a single TCR beta chain sequence along with its context. As yet, its antigen is unknown. This sample was included in a study of T cell responses to AZD1222 COVID-19 vaccine. Study-wide points: Clonal diversity was possibly underestimated, and the donors were mostly white British, with more females. There were vaccine-associated CD4 TCRs across spike, dominant at 160-218 and 743-854. Nearly half of spike-specific TCRs reportedly target unmutated variant regions.

V lost 7 bases to trimming and J lost 1 base, with 13 bases between them. CDR3 length: 15 amino acids. Germline lookup yields CDR1 SGHNT and CDR2 YENEEA. Clones were read by immunoSEQ multiplex PCR, and TCRdb kept only the in-frame ones, dropping some. This sample has some 140,000 clones, with less than 90% found just once. The sample consisted of peripheral blood, taken on day 0 of MenACWY control vaccination. The chain combines TRBV11-3 with TRBJ2-2; D might be TRBD2 (6 bases). This TCR was recovered from an adult in good health. The CDR3 reads CASTPRAGNTGELFF. CDR3 sequence (DNA): TGTGCCAGCACCCCGAGAGCGGGGAACACCGGGGAGCTGTTTTTT.